This T cell receptor (beta chain) originates from a study of blood T cell repertoires in COVID-19. Turning to the study itself: Donors in the United States, Italy and Spain gave samples during acute or convalescent COVID-19. T cells, B-cell-depleted T cells, or PBMCs provided the cDNA or gDNA that served as material.

Germline lookup yields CDR1 SGDLS and CDR2 YYNGEE. Trimming removed 4 bases from V and 2 bases from J; junction bases left unmatched: 7. This CDR3 comprises 15 residues. Source study methods: Counts of nucleated cells, estimated from reference gene primer amplification, were obtained. TCRdb's table, derived via immunoSEQ multiplex PCR, lists solely in-frame clones and lacks some. V, J and clone size derive from that table, while D and trimming were established from the DNA sequence. Of some 250,000 clones in the sample, around 86% were seen once. The J gene is TRBJ2-3, the V gene TRBV9; 7 bases are a match to TRBD2. This receptor was taken from a woman aged 25-40 years who had recovered from COVID-19. Sequenced input: peripheral blood. CDR3 nucleotides: TGTGCCAGCAGCCCCCCGGGGGGAATCACAGATACGCAGTATTTT. Translating it yields CASSPPGGITDTQYF.